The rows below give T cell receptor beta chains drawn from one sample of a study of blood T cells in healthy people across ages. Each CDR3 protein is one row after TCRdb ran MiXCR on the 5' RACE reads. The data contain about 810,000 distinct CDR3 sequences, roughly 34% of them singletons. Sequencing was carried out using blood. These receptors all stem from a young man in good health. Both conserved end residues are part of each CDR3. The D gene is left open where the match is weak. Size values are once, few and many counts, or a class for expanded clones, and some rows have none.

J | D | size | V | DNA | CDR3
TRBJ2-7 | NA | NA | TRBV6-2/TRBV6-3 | TGTGCCAGCAGTCCAGGTTTCTACTACGAGCAGTACTTC | CASSPGFYYEQYF
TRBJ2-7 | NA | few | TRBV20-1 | TGCAGTGCTAGAGATGGAGAGGGCGCAGCCTACGAGCAGTACTTC | CSARDGEGAAYEQYF
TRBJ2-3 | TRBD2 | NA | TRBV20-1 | TGCAGTGCTAGAGGGACTAGCGGGAGGGAGTACCGCACAGATACGCAGTATTTT | CSARGTSGREYRTDTQYF
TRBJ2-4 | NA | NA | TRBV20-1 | TGCAGTGCTTACGCAGGGTTGTCCAAAAACATTCAGTACTTC | CSAYAGLSKNIQYF
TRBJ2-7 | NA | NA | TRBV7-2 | TGTGCCAGCAGCCCCGACGGGGAAATCTACGAGCAGTACTTC | CASSPDGEIYEQYF
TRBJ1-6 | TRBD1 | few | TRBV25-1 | TGTGCCAGCAGTACGGGACAGATTAATTCACCCCTCCACTTT | CASSTGQINSPLHF
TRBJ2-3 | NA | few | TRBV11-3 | TGTGCCAGCAGCTTTGGCAGTCACACAGATACGCAGTATTTT | CASSFGSHTDTQYF
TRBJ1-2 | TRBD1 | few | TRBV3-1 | TGTGCCAGCAGCCAAGATGCAGGGGGTCATGGCTACACCTTC | CASSQDAGGHGYTF
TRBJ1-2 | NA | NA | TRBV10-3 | TGTGCCATCACCGACGGAGCTAACTATGGCTACACCTTC | CAITDGANYGYTF
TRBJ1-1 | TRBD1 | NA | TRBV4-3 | TGCGCCAGCAGCCCTGGGACAGGGATGTTAACTTTCTTT | CASSPGTGMLTFF
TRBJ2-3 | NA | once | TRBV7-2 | TGTGCCAGCAGCTTGAGCGGGTCCGAGGGGACGCAGTATTTT | CASSLSGSEGTQYF
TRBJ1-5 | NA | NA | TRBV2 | TGTGCCAGCATGAGGTCGGGGCAATTGGTTGGCAATCAGCCCCAGCATTTT | CASMRSGQLVGNQPQHF
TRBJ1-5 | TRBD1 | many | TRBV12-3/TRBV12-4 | TGTGCCAGCACCCTAGGGACAGGGAGTCAGCCCCAGCATTTT | CASTLGTGSQPQHF
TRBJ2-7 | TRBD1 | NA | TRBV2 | TGTGCCAGCAGAGAGGACAGGGTTGGGGACGAGCAGTACTTC | CASREDRVGDEQYF
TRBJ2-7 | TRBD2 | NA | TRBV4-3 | TGCGCCAGCAGCCAAGGACAATTTGCGGGGGGGACAATCTACGAGCAGTACTTC | CASSQGQFAGGTIYEQYF
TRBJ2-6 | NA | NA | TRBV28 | TGTGCCAGCAACCCCGACGGCCTCTCTGGGGCCAACGTCCTGACTTTC | CASNPDGLSGANVLTF
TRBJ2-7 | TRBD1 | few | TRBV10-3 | TGTGCCATCAGTGAGTTTGGGACAGGGGACAATGAGCAGTACTTC | CAISEFGTGDNEQYF
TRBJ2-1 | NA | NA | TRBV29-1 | TGCAGCGTTGCGCCCCGGACTCCTAGCCTTAATGAGCAGTTCTTC | CSVAPRTPSLNEQFF
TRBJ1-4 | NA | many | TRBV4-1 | TGCGCCAGCAGCCTCACTAATGAAAAACTGTTTTTT | CASSLTNEKLFF
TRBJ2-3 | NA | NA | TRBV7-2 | TGTGCCAGCAGCTTAATGCTTCGAGGCACAGATACGCAGTATTTT | CASSLMLRGTDTQYF
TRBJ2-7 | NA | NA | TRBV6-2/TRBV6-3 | TGTGCCAGCAGTCCTGAAACGGTGTACGAGCAGTACTTC | CASSPETVYEQYF
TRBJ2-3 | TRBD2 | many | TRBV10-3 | TGTGCCATCAGGACTAGCGGGGGCACAGATACGCAGTATTTT | CAIRTSGGTDTQYF
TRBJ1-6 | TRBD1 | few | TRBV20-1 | TGCAGTCCCGGGACAGTCCACTCACCCCTCCACTTT | CSPGTVHSPLHF
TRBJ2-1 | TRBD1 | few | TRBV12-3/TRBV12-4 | TGTGCCAGCAGGGGACAGGGAGGCCGCAATGAGCAGTTCTTC | CASRGQGGRNEQFF
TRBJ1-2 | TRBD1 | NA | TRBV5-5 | TGTGCCAGCAGCTTGGGACAGGGGGTGGGGTATGGCTACACCTTC | CASSLGQGVGYGYTF
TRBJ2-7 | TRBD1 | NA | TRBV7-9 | TGTGCCAGCAGCCTGTGGAAAGGGGACAGGGGACCCGAGCAGTACTTC | CASSLWKGDRGPEQYF
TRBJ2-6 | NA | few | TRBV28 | TGTGCCAGCAGTTTAGGGTGGGCAGGAGTAAGGTCTGGGGCCAACGTCCTGACTTTC | CASSLGWAGVRSGANVLTF
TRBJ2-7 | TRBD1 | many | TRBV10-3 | TGTGCCATCAGTACCGGGACAGGGGTTTTGCGGCAGTACTTC | CAISTGTGVLRQYF
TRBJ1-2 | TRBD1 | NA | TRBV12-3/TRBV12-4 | TGTGCCAGCAGAACCACCGGGACAGACTATGGCTACACCTTC | CASRTTGTDYGYTF
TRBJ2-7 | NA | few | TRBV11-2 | TGTGCCAGCAGCTTAGGAGCGGCTAGCGTAAACTACGAGCAGTACTTC | CASSLGAASVNYEQYF
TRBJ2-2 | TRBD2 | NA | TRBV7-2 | TGTGCCAGCAGCTTAGTTATGATAGCGGGGCGGAACACCGGGGAGCTGTTTTTT | CASSLVMIAGRNTGELFF
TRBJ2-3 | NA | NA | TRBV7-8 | TGTGCCAGCAGCTTCCTAGAGCGGACGACAGATACGCAGTATTTT | CASSFLERTTDTQYF
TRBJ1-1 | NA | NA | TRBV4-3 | TGCGCCAGCAGCCACCCAAAAGGAAAACCCACTGAAGCTTTCTTT | CASSHPKGKPTEAFF
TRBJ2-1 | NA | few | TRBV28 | TGTGCCAGCAGGTTAGTGGACAGTGGGCAGTTCTTC | CASRLVDSGQFF
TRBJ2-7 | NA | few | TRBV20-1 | TGCAGTGCTGCTACAGGATACGCTGAGAACGAGCAGTACTTC | CSAATGYAENEQYF
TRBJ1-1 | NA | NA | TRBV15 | TGTGCCACCAGCAACCGACAGGTGAACACTGAAGCTTTCTTT | CATSNRQVNTEAFF
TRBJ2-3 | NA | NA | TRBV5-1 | TGCGCCAGCAGCTTGACCATCGAAGATACGCAGTATTTT | CASSLTIEDTQYF
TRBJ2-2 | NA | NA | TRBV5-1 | TGCGCCAGCAGCCCCCAGACCGCTAACACCGGGGAGCTGTTTTTT | CASSPQTANTGELFF
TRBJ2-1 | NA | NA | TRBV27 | TGTGCCAGCAGTTTACGGAGCTCCTACAATGAGCAGTTCTTC | CASSLRSSYNEQFF
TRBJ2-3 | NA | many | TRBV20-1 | TGCAGTGCCGCGATCAGGTTTACCGTGGATACGCAGTATTTT | CSAAIRFTVDTQYF
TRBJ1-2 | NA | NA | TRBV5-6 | TGTGCCAGCACCAGAGACTATGGCTACACCTTC | CASTRDYGYTF
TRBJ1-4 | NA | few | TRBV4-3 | TGCGCCAGCAGCCGCCAGCTGAGCGATGAAAAACTGTTTTTT | CASSRQLSDEKLFF
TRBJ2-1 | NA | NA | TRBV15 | TGTGCCACCAGCAGTTTTCGAGCGTCAGAGACCCAGTTCTTC | CATSSFRASETQFF
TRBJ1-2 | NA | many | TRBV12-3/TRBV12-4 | TGTGCCAGCAGTCCGGGGGGCCACTATGGCTACACCTTC | CASSPGGHYGYTF
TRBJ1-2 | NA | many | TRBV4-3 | TGCGCCAGCAGCCAAGCGGTTCTTGAGGACAGCCTGGAGGGCTACACCTTC | CASSQAVLEDSLEGYTF
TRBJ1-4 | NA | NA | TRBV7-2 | TGTGCCAGCAGCTTACAGAGTGCAACTAATGAAAAACTGTTTTTT | CASSLQSATNEKLFF
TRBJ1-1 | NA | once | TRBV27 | TGTGCCAGCAGTTCTTTCCGGGCCCCGAACACTGAAGCTTTCTTT | CASSSFRAPNTEAFF
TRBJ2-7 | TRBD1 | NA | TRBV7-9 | TGTGCCAGCAGCGACGGACAGGGGGTAGACGAGCAGTACTTC | CASSDGQGVDEQYF
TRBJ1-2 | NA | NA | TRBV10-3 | TGTGCCACCAGTGAAGGGAACTATGGCTACACCTTC | CATSEGNYGYTF
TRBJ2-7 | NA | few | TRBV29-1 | TGCAGCGTTGAGACGTCCAAGACAAGGTACGAGCAGTACTTC | CSVETSKTRYEQYF